This entry lists 10 T cell receptor beta chains sequenced from one sample in a study of CD8 T cells in ankylosing spondylitis (dated by TCRdb to between 2016 and 2019). What the research found in general, with its limitations: Blood from ankylosing spondylitis patients appeared to be characterized by a TCR beta motif made up of 8 or 9 highly homologous amino acid variants.

No antigen has been identified for these receptors. The library was generated by 5' RACE. The sequencer was an Illumina HiSeq 2500. TCRdb handled the public reads itself, with Q25 trimming in fastp and clone calling in MiXCR, and kept productive beta chains. Each CDR3 protein gets just one entry, which takes the most common genes and DNA from the rows behind it. The sample has 700,000 to 850,000 distinct CDR3 sequences on record, roughly 12% of them singletons. Of the sample, roughly 0.51% falls within the top ten clones. The sequenced material came from blood, either unsorted or a sorted T cell fraction (not recorded which). Every receptor here comes from a male donor with ankylosing spondylitis.

V gene TRBV20-1 combines with J gene TRBJ2-1; TRBD2 matches at 12 bases. The germline V gene has CDR1 DFQATT and CDR2 SNEGSKA (reference sequence). This CDR3 spans 13 amino acids. V lost 6 bases to trimming and J lost 9 bases; unmatched junction nucleotides: 6. CDR3 sequence (DNA): TGCAGTGCCAGACTAGCGGGAGCCACTGAGCAGTTCTTC. It codes for CSARLAGATEQFF.

The chain carries TRBV29-1 and TRBJ2-4; D may match TRBD1 or TRBD2 (5 bases each). This CDR3 is built from 11 residues. CDR1 and CDR2 (germline): SQVTM, ANQGSEA. V dropped 7 bases and J dropped 10 bases, with 14 bases sitting between them. DNA of the CDR3: TGCAGCGCGGGGACCCCAAGGATTCAGTACTTC. Its translation: CSAGTPRIQYF. The whole variable domain, filled in from reference TRBV29-1 and TRBJ2-4, reads SAVISQKPSRDICQRGTSLTIQCQVDSQVTMMFWYRQQPGQSLTLIATANQGSEATYESGFVIDKFPISRPNLTFSTLTVSNMSPEDSSIYLCSAGTPRIQYFGAGTRLSVL.

This clonotype was seen many times. V usage is TRBV20-1 and J usage is TRBJ1-1; D is unclear. Trimming took off 8 bases at V and 2 bases at J, with 18 bases between the two ends. The germline V gene has CDR1 DFQATT and CDR2 SNEGSKA (reference sequence). The CDR3 sequence is 14 residues long. The CDR3 DNA reads as TGCAGTATAAGGGCGGTCTCTCCTAACACTGAAGCTTTCTTT. Protein sequence: CSIRAVSPNTEAFF.

This rearrangement joins TRBV7-2 to TRBJ2-3; D is possibly TRBD2 (6 bases). Germline values: CDR1 SGHTA, CDR2 FQGNSA. This CDR3 contains 14 residues. Trimming stripped 6 bases from V and 8 bases from J, with 18 bases between. The CDR3 loop reads CASSLRPQEGTQYF. The DNA for the CDR3 is TGTGCCAGCAGTTTAAGGCCCCAGGAGGGTACGCAGTATTTT.

This clonotype was counted between two and nine times. The rearrangement joins TRBV20-1 to TRBJ1-5; perhaps TRBD1 as D (5 bases). The V gene's germline CDR1 is DFQATT and CDR2 SNEGSKA (reference sequence). The CDR3 runs 16 residues. Trimming removed 1 base from V and 0 bases from J, with 13 bases in between. The CDR3: CSARARDAYSNQPQHF. CDR3 nucleotide sequence: TGCAGTGCTAGAGCCAGGGACGCCTATAGCAATCAGCCCCAGCATTTT.

This chain connects TRBV6-2 or TRBV6-3 to TRBJ2-7; tentatively, D is TRBD1 or TRBD2 (5 bases each). This CDR3 spans 15 amino acids. Germline V gene lookup returns CDR1 MNHEY and CDR2 SVGEGT. Trimming removed 10 bases at V and 2 bases at J, with 21 bases between. The CDR3 DNA reads TGTGCCACCAGCACCGAGTACAGGACTCCCTACGAGCAGTACTTC. Translating gives CATSTEYRTPYEQYF.

This clonotype was observed at least ten times. The chain is built from TRBV5-6 and TRBJ2-3; 10 bases are shared with TRBD2. CDR1 SGHDT and CDR2 YYEEEE come from the germline V gene. The V segment lost 1 base and the J segment 6 bases; nucleotides outside the gene matches: 14. This CDR3 has 18 residues. CDR3 region: CASSLRTSGISSRDTQYF. CDR3 nucleotide sequence: TGTGCCAGCAGCTTGAGGACTAGCGGAATATCTTCGAGGGATACGCAGTATTTT. The complete variable domain, with remaining parts taken from reference TRBV5-6 and TRBJ2-3, reads DAGVTQSPTHLIKTRGQQVTLRCSPKSGHDTVSWYQQALGQGPQFIFQYYEEEERQRGNFPDRFSGHQFPNYSSELNVNALLLGDSALYLCASSLRTSGISSRDTQYFGPGTRLTVL.

This chain links TRBV6-5 with TRBJ1-2; no clear D gene. The CDR3 consists of 13 residues. CDR1 is MNHEY, CDR2 SVGAGI, per germline. Trimming cost V 6 bases and J 8 bases, with 16 bases left between them. Here the CDR3 reads CASSYAAVGGYTF. CDR3 in DNA: TGTGCCAGCAGCTACGCAGCGGTTGGCGGCTACACCTTC.

The chain combines TRBV19 with TRBJ2-2; 11 nucleotides align to TRBD1. J gave up 4 bases and V 5 bases, and 6 bases lay outside the gene matches. This CDR3 has 16 amino acids. Per germline, CDR1 LNHDA and CDR2 SQIVND (reference sequence). This CDR3 is CASSRGQGAGTGELFF. The DNA for the CDR3 is TGTGCCAGTAGTCGAGGACAGGGGGCAGGCACCGGGGAGCTGTTTTTT.

This clonotype was observed at least ten times. The chain joins TRBV29-1 to TRBJ2-3, with D possibly matching TRBD2 (5 bases). This CDR3 has 13 residues. Germline V gene lookup returns CDR1 SQVTM and CDR2 ANQGSEA. Trimming pared 6 bases from V and 0 bases from J, leaving 10 bases between. The CDR3 DNA reads TGCAGCGTCTCGACTACCAGCACAGATACGCAGTATTTT. Translation: CSVSTTSTDTQYF.